This T cell receptor (beta chain) emerged from a study of blood T cell repertoires in COVID-19. Authors' processing steps: For nucleated cells, counts were estimated from reference gene primer amplification. The repertoire was sequenced with immunoSEQ multiplex PCR; TCRdb's copy has only in-frame clones and lacks some. V, J and clone size are taken as reported in that table, and D and trimming were inferred from the DNA itself. The sample contains roughly 55,000 clones, less than 85% of which appear only once. V lost 5 bases, J lost 5 bases, and 7 bases lay in between. Per the germline V gene, CDR1 is SNHLY and CDR2 is FYNNEI. The CDR3 runs 12 residues.

The clonotype originates from a human donor in a cohort sampled during active COVID-19. Sample: peripheral blood. This chain connects TRBV2 to TRBJ2-1; no firm D call. In DNA form, the CDR3 reads TGTGCCAGCAGTTTACATGACAATGAGCAGTTCTTC. Translating gives CASSLHDNEQFF.